The 25 T cell receptor beta chains presented below share a single source sample, sequenced in a study of shared T cell receptors in the human thymus. Measured with immunoSEQ multiplex PCR; TCRdb has only the in-frame clones, and not every one. The data contain about 500,000 clones, 75% to 80% of them singletons. The sample also formed part of further work on human thymus T cells.

The sequenced sample was thymocytes. These receptors all stem from a boy in the first two years of life with a congenital heart defect.

This sequence joins TRBV7-2 and TRBJ2-1; TRBD2 aligns across 13 bases. The CDR3 sequence is 14 residues long. CDR1 is SGHTA, CDR2 FQGNSA, per germline. Losses at the gene ends were 8 bases for V and 6 bases for J; bases not matched to a gene: 4. CDR3 DNA: TGTGCCAGCCCCGGACTAGCGGGAGTCAATGAGCAGTTCTTC. This encodes CASPGLAGVNEQFF. Variable domain in full (rest from reference TRBV7-2 and TRBJ2-1): GAGVSQSPSNKVTEKGKDVELRCDPISGHTALYWYRQSLGQGLEFLIYFQGNSAPDKSGLPSDRFSAERTGGSVSTLTIQRTQQEDSAVYLCASPGLAGVNEQFFGPGTRLTVL.

V usage is TRBV5-1 and J usage is TRBJ2-1; possibly TRBD2 for D (6 bases). CDR1 and CDR2 from the germline V gene are SGHRS and YFSETQ. The CDR3 totals 14 residues. Trimming pared 7 bases from V and 5 bases from J, leaving 16 bases between. This chain's CDR3 is CASWRDGANNEQFF. CDR3 coding DNA: TGCGCCAGCTGGAGGGACGGCGCCAACAATGAGCAGTTCTTC. Using reference TRBV5-1 and TRBJ2-1 for the parts outside the CDR3, the full variable domain is KAGVTQTPRYLIKTRGQQVTLSCSPISGHRSVSWYQQTPGQGLQFLFEYFSETQRNKGNFPGRFSGRQFSNSRSEMNVSTLELGDSALYLCASWRDGANNEQFFGPGTRLTVL.

The chain employs TRBV7-2 and TRBJ2-1; weak D call: TRBD2 (6 bases). CDR3 size: 15 residues. Looked up from germline, CDR1 is SGHTA and CDR2 is FQGNSA. V gave up 4 bases and J gave up 6 bases, with 16 bases separating them. The CDR3 coding sequence is TGTGCCAGCAGCTCACGACTAGTAGCAACCAATGAGCAGTTCTTC. The encoded protein is CASSSRLVATNEQFF.

The genes are TRBV30 and TRBJ1-5, with D perhaps matching TRBD1 (5 bases). Trimming took off 7 bases at V and 5 bases at J, with 24 bases between the two ends. Germline V gene data show CDR1 as GTSNPN and CDR2 as SVGIG (reference sequence). This CDR3 contains 16 residues. CDR3 sequence: CASGGTRRDVHQPQHF. CDR3 nucleotide sequence: TGTGCCTCGGGAGGGACCCGCCGGGACGTGCATCAGCCCCAGCATTTT.

The chain couples TRBV4-1 to TRBJ2-5, with D unresolved. Per germline, CDR1 MGHRA and CDR2 YSYEKL. CDR3 length: 13 residues. Trimming pared 4 bases from V and 0 bases from J, leaving 6 bases between. The CDR3 spells CASSRLDQETQYF. CDR3 DNA sequence: TGCGCCAGCAGCCGTCTAGACCAAGAGACCCAGTACTTC.

The chain combines TRBV27 with TRBJ2-7; TRBD1 is a possible D gene (5 bases). V lost 3 bases and J 0 bases, leaving 9 bases between the germline ends. The CDR3 is 14 residues long. CDR1 is MNHEY, CDR2 SMNVEV, per germline (reference sequence). CDR3 in amino acids: CASSLGRDSYEQYF. The CDR3 DNA reads as TGTGCCAGCAGTTTGGGCAGGGACTCCTACGAGCAGTACTTC.

The CDR3: CASPVPGQGATAYGYTF. DNA of the CDR3: TGTGCAAGTCCGGTCCCGGGACAGGGGGCGACAGCCTATGGCTACACCTTC. This chain joins TRBV12-2 and TRBJ1-2; TRBD1 is the table's D call, not checked against the DNA. TRBV12-2 corresponds to a pseudogene. This CDR3 spans 17 amino acids.

The chain links TRBV5-5 to TRBJ2-7; D perhaps matches TRBD2 (7 bases). CDR1 SGHKS and CDR2 YYEKEE come from the germline V gene (reference sequence). The CDR3 is 14 amino acids. Trimming removed 6 bases at V and 6 bases at J, with 19 bases between. CDR3 loop: CASTSKGGGSEQYF. The DNA for the CDR3 is TGTGCCAGCACTTCTAAGGGGGGAGGGAGCGAGCAGTACTTC.

This clone came up once. The rearrangement uses TRBV4-3 and TRBJ2-3, with 10 nucleotides matching TRBD2. Germline V gives CDR1 LGHNA, CDR2 YSLEER. The CDR3 length is 18 residues. Unmatched junction bases numbered 9, after V lost 0 bases and J lost 3 bases. The CDR3 coding sequence is TGCGCCAGCAGCCAAGAGGGAGGACTAGCGGAGATAACAGATACGCAGTATTTT. Protein: CASSQEGGLAEITDTQYF.

This chain connects TRBV7-6 to TRBJ2-1, with D hard to call. Trimming took off 5 bases at V and 3 bases at J, with 11 bases between the two ends. The CDR3 runs to 14 residues. The germline gives CDR1 SGHVS, CDR2 FNYEAQ. The CDR3 region has the DNA TGTGCCAGCAGCCTTCCCCGAGGCTACAATGAGCAGTTCTTC. It encodes CASSLPRGYNEQFF.

The gene calls are TRBV15 and TRBJ1-1, with 10 bases that match TRBD1. This CDR3 comprises 17 residues. Germline values: CDR1 LNHNV, CDR2 YYDKDF (reference sequence). The J segment lost 1 base and the V segment lost 4 bases, leaving 9 bases of the junction unmatched. The CDR3: CATSNRDRGSPNTEAFF. As DNA, the CDR3 is TGTGCCACCAGCAATCGGGACAGGGGCTCGCCGAACACTGAAGCTTTCTTT.

This clone appeared a few times. The chain employs TRBV4-3 and TRBJ2-4, with TRBD2 matching 9 bases. There are 20 residues in the CDR3. V lost 0 bases and J lost 0; bases outside the gene matches: 12. Germline CDR1 reads LGHNA; CDR2 reads YSLEER. Here the CDR3 reads CASSQDTREGKTLAKNIQYF. The CDR3 bases are TGCGCCAGCAGCCAAGACACGCGGGAGGGGAAGACTCTAGCCAAAAACATTCAGTACTTC.

The gene calls are TRBV6-5 and TRBJ2-2, with TRBD2 matching over 9 bases. The CDR3 spans 15 residues. J gave up 3 bases and V 2 bases, and 1 base lay outside the gene matches. Germline-derived CDR1 and CDR2 are MNHEY and SVGAGI. CDR3 nucleotides: TGTGCCAGCAGTTACCTAGCGGGATACACCGGGGAGCTGTTTTTT. It codes for CASSYLAGYTGELFF.

V gene TRBV19 combines with J gene TRBJ2-3; 10 nucleotides line up with TRBD2. V shed 2 bases, J shed 1 base, and the junction held 3 bases outside the gene matches. The length of the CDR3 is 16 residues. Germline V lookup: CDR1 LNHDA, CDR2 SQIVND (reference sequence). The CDR3 reads CASSIQTSGGTDTQYF. For the CDR3, the DNA is TGTGCCAGTAGTATACAAACTAGCGGGGGCACAGATACGCAGTATTTT. Full variable domain (outside the CDR3, taken from reference TRBV19 and TRBJ2-3): DGGITQSPKYLFRKEGQNVTLSCEQNLNHDAMYWYRQDPGQGLRLIYYSQIVNDFQKGDIAEGYSVSREKKESFPLTVTSAQKNPTAFYLCASSIQTSGGTDTQYFGPGTRLTVL.

This clone occurred once. The chain links TRBV28 to TRBJ1-4, with a possible D match to TRBD1 (6 bases). This CDR3 is built from 19 residues. The germline V gene encodes CDR1 MDHEN and CDR2 SYDVKM. V lost 2 bases and J 5 bases, leaving 24 bases between the germline ends. CDR3 in amino acids: CASSLTRGPQGPGNEKLFF. The CDR3 DNA is TGTGCCAGCAGTTTAACTCGGGGACCTCAGGGGCCAGGGAATGAAAAACTGTTTTTT.

The chain joins TRBV7-9 to TRBJ1-1, with 8 bases identical to TRBD1. Germline loops: CDR1 SEHNR, CDR2 FQNEAQ (reference sequence). With V trimmed by 5 bases and J by 1 base, 9 bases remained unmatched. The CDR3 length is 16 residues. The CDR3 sequence is CASSPDRGGGNTEAFF. The CDR3 DNA reads as TGTGCCAGCAGCCCCGACAGGGGCGGGGGGAACACTGAAGCTTTCTTT.

V usage is TRBV9 and J usage is TRBJ2-7; TRBD2 aligns across 11 bases. The CDR3 length is 17 residues. V shed 0 bases and J 7 bases; nucleotides not matched to a gene: 12. From germline, CDR1 is SGDLS and CDR2 YYNGEE. In nucleotides, the CDR3 is TGTGCCAGCAGCGTAGGAGGTAGCGGGAGGGCCAGGAGAGAGCAGTACTTC. This translates into CASSVGGSGRARREQYF.

The chain couples TRBV30 to TRBJ2-2; 12 positions agree with TRBD2. CDR1 is GTSNPN and CDR2 is SVGIG in the germline V gene (reference sequence). J lost 6 bases, V lost 2 bases, and 16 bases had no gene match. The CDR3 is 19 amino acids. The CDR3 spells CAWSWDRLAGALSAGELFF. The CDR3 bases are TGTGCCTGGAGTTGGGACAGACTAGCGGGAGCTCTTAGCGCCGGGGAGCTGTTTTTT.

The chain combines TRBV7-9 with TRBJ2-1; TRBD2 matches at 14 bases. Germline V gene sequence: CDR1 SEHNR, CDR2 FQNEAQ (reference sequence). The CDR3 is 18 residues long. With 7 bases clipped from V and 0 bases from J, the junction kept 8 bases outside the gene matches. The CDR3: CASIQGLAGGHSYNEQFF. CDR3 nucleotide sequence: TGTGCCAGCATCCAAGGACTAGCGGGAGGCCACTCCTACAATGAGCAGTTCTTC.

The chain combines TRBV9 with TRBJ2-1, with 7 bases matching TRBD1. This CDR3 spans 18 amino acids. The V gene's germline CDR1 is SGDLS and CDR2 YYNGEE. V shed 4 bases and J 2 bases; nucleotides not matched to a gene: 15. The CDR3 here is CASSPLPDTGEPYNEQFF. For the CDR3, the DNA is TGTGCCAGCAGCCCCTTACCCGACACAGGGGAGCCCTACAATGAGCAGTTCTTC.

The CDR3 protein is CASSSTGANEKLFF. The CDR3 DNA reads as TGTGCCAGCAGTTCGACAGGGGCTAATGAAAAACTGTTTTTT. V gene TRBV28 combines with J gene TRBJ1-4, with 8 bases that match TRBD1. The CDR3 extends over 14 amino acids. Per the germline V gene, CDR1 is MDHEN and CDR2 is SYDVKM. The trim removed 4 bases at V and 3 bases at J, leaving 1 base unmatched.

The chain employs TRBV25-1 and TRBJ2-7; tentatively, D is TRBD2 (5 bases). Germline-derived CDR1 and CDR2 are MGHDK and SYGVNS. Trimming stripped 0 bases from V and 0 bases from J, with 12 bases between. The CDR3 runs to 16 residues. The CDR3 sequence: CASSEYGPGSSYEQYF. The CDR3 DNA reads as TGTGCCAGCAGTGAATACGGTCCGGGGAGCTCCTACGAGCAGTACTTC.

In this sample, this clone turned up a few times. The chain has TRBV27 and TRBJ1-4; D unclear. Trimming shortened V by 5 bases and J by 0 bases, and 10 bases separated the two germline ends. Per the germline V gene, CDR1 is MNHEY and CDR2 is SMNVEV (reference sequence). The CDR3 runs 15 residues. The CDR3 bases are TGTGCCAGCAGTCCTAATCCTGCAACTAATGAAAAACTGTTTTTT. Protein: CASSPNPATNEKLFF. Supplemented by reference TRBV27 and TRBJ1-4, the full variable domain reads EAQVTQNPRYLITVTGKKLTVTCSQNMNHEYMSWYRQDPGLGLRQIYYSMNVEVTDKGDVPEGYKVSRKEKRNFPLILESPSPNQTSLYFCASSPNPATNEKLFFGSGTQLSVL.

The chain couples TRBV25-1 to TRBJ2-7, with 7 bases fitting TRBD1. V dropped 4 bases and J dropped 4; count of bases not matched to a gene: 7. This CDR3 region has 14 residues. The V gene's germline CDR1 is MGHDK and CDR2 SYGVNS. CDR3 sequence (DNA): TGTGCCAGCAGTGGAGACAGGGTGCGGTACGAGCAGTACTTC. Translation: CASSGDRVRYEQYF.

J is TRBJ2-7 and V is TRBV29-1, with a possible D match to TRBD1 (5 bases). The V gene lost 4 bases and the J gene lost 5 bases, with 9 bases spanning the gap. This CDR3 is built from 11 residues. Germline CDR1 is SQVTM and CDR2 is ANQGSEA. CDR3 nucleotide sequence: TGCAGCGTTGGCAGGGCGGACGAGCAGTACTTC. Amino acid sequence: CSVGRADEQYF.